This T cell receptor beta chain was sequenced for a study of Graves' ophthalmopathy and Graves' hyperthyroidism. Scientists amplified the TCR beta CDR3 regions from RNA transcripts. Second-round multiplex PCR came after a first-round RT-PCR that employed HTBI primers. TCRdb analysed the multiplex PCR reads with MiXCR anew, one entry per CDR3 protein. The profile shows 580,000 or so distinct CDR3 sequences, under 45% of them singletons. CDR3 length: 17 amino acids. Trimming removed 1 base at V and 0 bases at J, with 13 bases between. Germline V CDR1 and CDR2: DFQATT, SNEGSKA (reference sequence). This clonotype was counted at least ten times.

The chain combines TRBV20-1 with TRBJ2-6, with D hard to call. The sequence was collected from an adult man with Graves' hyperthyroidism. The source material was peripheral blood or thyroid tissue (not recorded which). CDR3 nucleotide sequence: TGCAGTGCTAGAGCATTTAATCAGGTCTCTGGGGCCAACGTCCTGACTTTC. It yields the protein CSARAFNQVSGANVLTF.